The clone carrying this T cell receptor beta chain was observed a few times. The antigen is not known. Germline V gives CDR1 SGHTA, CDR2 FQGNSA. The CDR3 contains 15 residues. V was clipped by 2 bases and J by 8 bases; unmatched bases: 8. This sample was taken from a study of CD8 T cells in ankylosing spondylitis. It was by quantitative 5'-RACE with molecular barcodes that TCR beta libraries were made. TCRdb redid the calling of the 5' RACE reads with MiXCR, one entry per CDR3 protein. The table records 150,000 to 200,000 distinct CDR3 sequences, around a third of them present only once. Whole-study findings and limits: Ankylosing spondylitis blood appeared to carry a characteristic TCR beta motif of eight or nine highly homologous variants. Clones linked with disease were CD8+ and fairly uncommon in the peripheral blood. Certain motif variants had earlier been reported in reactive arthritis synovial fluid and blood.

The chain employs TRBV7-2 and TRBJ1-4, with 7 bases aligning to TRBD1. The sequenced sample consisted of synovial fluid, either unsorted or a sorted T cell fraction (not recorded which). The TCR comes from a male donor with ankylosing spondylitis. The CDR3 loop reads CASSLFNRGREKLFF. CDR3 coding DNA: TGTGCCAGCAGCTTATTCAACAGGGGCCGGGAAAAACTGTTTTTT.